Following are 27 T cell receptor beta chains from one sample sequenced in a study of T cells after yellow fever vaccination. TCRdb fed the 5' RACE reads into MiXCR, producing one record per CDR3 protein. The table records hundreds of thousands of distinct CDR3 sequences, 9% to 15% of them present only once. The material was PBMCs, obtained on the day of the yellow fever booster vaccination. These receptors originate from a man aged 25 to 40 who received the YFV17D yellow fever vaccine.

The table lists this clonotype with a few counts. The chain couples TRBV6-2 or TRBV6-3 to TRBJ2-5; D is undetermined. This CDR3 comprises 13 residues. Trimming cost V 7 bases and J 5 bases, with 14 bases left between them. Germline values: CDR1 MNHEY, CDR2 SVGEGT. This CDR3 is CASKEHWSETQYF. CDR3 DNA: TGTGCCAGCAAGGAGCACTGGTCGGAGACCCAGTACTTC.

This clonotype was observed a few times. This chain connects TRBV20-1 to TRBJ1-1; possible D gene TRBD1, 5 bases. The CDR3 consists of 15 residues. Between the trimmed V and J ends, which lost 6 bases and 0 bases, there was a span of 17 bases. Germline lookup yields CDR1 DFQATT and CDR2 SNEGSKA (reference sequence). The CDR3 protein is CSATITGNLNTEAFF. The CDR3 DNA reads TGCAGTGCCACTATCACAGGAAACCTGAACACTGAAGCTTTCTTT.

This clonotype was detected many times. The genes are TRBV9 and TRBJ2-1, with 7 bases matching TRBD1. The germline V gene has CDR1 SGDLS and CDR2 YYNGEE. The V and J ends lost 0 bases and 4 bases, in that order; junction bases with no gene match: 1. The CDR3 runs 14 residues. This CDR3 is CASSVGDRYNEQFF. DNA for the CDR3: TGTGCCAGCAGCGTAGGGGACAGATACAATGAGCAGTTCTTC.

This clonotype turned up a few times. The V call is TRBV7-9, the J call TRBJ2-1; TRBD1 might be the D (6 bases). Per the germline V gene, CDR1 is SEHNR and CDR2 is FQNEAQ (reference sequence). V lost 5 bases, J lost 10 bases, and 18 bases lay in between. The CDR3 totals 14 residues. This CDR3 reads CASSRTTGIWEQFF. For the CDR3, the DNA is TGTGCCAGCAGCAGAACGACAGGAATCTGGGAGCAGTTCTTC.

The table lists this clonotype with a few counts. This CDR3 reads CASSYSKTGVKADTQYF. The CDR3 bases are TGTGCCAGCAGTTACTCGAAGACGGGAGTGAAGGCGGATACGCAGTATTTT. This chain joins TRBV6-5 and TRBJ2-3; maybe TRBD2 (6 bases). From germline, CDR1 is MNHEY and CDR2 SVGAGI. V was pared by 0 bases and J by 6 bases, with 19 bases between. The CDR3 runs 17 residues.

This clonotype was recorded a few times. The chain joins TRBV7-9 to TRBJ2-1; 8 bases line up with TRBD1. The CDR3 consists of 13 residues. The V gene's germline CDR1 is SEHNR and CDR2 FQNEAQ (reference sequence). V lost 6 bases and J lost 8; bases outside the gene matches: 6. The CDR3 is CASRTGVIDEQFF. The CDR3, as DNA: TGTGCCAGCAGGACAGGGGTAATCGATGAGCAGTTCTTC.

This clonotype turned up a few times. The CDR3 does not close with the conserved phenylalanine or tryptophan, likely indicating a read error. It is unclear where the CDR3 begins or ends on the DNA, so no DNA is shown, and the CDR3 is as TCRdb lists it. The rearrangement joins TRBV5-6 to TRBJ2-1; the table's D gene call, TRBD1, was not cross checked with the DNA. Germline CDR1 is SGHDT and CDR2 is YYEEEE. Ends included, the CDR3 has 11 residues. The CDR3 loop reads CASSFWGKISL.

The chain couples TRBV6-2 or TRBV6-3 to TRBJ1-2; D is unresolved. The CDR3 length is 16 residues. CDR1 is MNHEY and CDR2 is SVGEGT in the germline V gene. Trimming removed 6 bases at V and 0 bases at J, with 17 bases between. CDR3 loop: CASRSTHRVSNYGYTF. The CDR3 DNA is TGTGCCAGCAGGTCAACTCATAGGGTTTCTAACTATGGCTACACCTTC.

The chain carries TRBV10-3 and TRBJ2-7; D possibly corresponds to TRBD1 (7 bases). V was cut by 5 bases and J by 6 bases, with 17 bases left in between. Germline loops: CDR1 ENHRY, CDR2 SYGVKD. This CDR3 comprises 14 residues. CDR3 sequence: CAISPDRDGGEQYF. The DNA of the CDR3 is TGTGCCATCAGTCCCGACAGGGACGGGGGCGAGCAGTACTTC.

The chain employs TRBV7-9 and TRBJ1-5, with D perhaps matching TRBD1 (5 bases). Trimming cost V 5 bases and J 7 bases, with 9 bases left between them. This CDR3 is 12 amino acids long. Looked up from germline, CDR1 is SEHNR and CDR2 is FQNEAQ (reference sequence). CDR3 nucleotide sequence: TGTGCCAGCAGCGACGGGGGGCAGCCCCAGCATTTT. Residues: CASSDGGQPQHF.

This clonotype has more than one count but fewer than ten. This chain links TRBV20-1 with TRBJ2-1; 7 positions match TRBD1. Trimming took 6 bases from V and 5 from J; bases not matched to a gene: 4. The CDR3 is made up of 12 amino acids. Germline V lookup: CDR1 DFQATT, CDR2 SNEGSKA (reference sequence). The CDR3 sequence: CSATTGNNEQFF. As DNA, the CDR3 is TGCAGTGCAACGACAGGGAACAATGAGCAGTTCTTC.

This clonotype was counted at least ten times. The V call is TRBV6-1, the J call TRBJ2-1; 11 bases match TRBD2. Trimming removed 6 bases from V and 9 bases from J; junction bases left unmatched: 10. The CDR3 totals 15 residues. The germline gives CDR1 MNHNS, CDR2 SASEGT. CDR3 sequence (DNA): TGTGCCAGCAGGAGCGGGACTAGCGGTCGTCCTGAGCAGTTCTTC. It yields the protein CASRSGTSGRPEQFF.

V is TRBV20-1 and J is TRBJ2-1; 8 bases align to TRBD2. Trimming cost V 8 bases and J 9 bases; bases outside gene matches: 12. Germline V gives CDR1 DFQATT, CDR2 SNEGSKA (reference sequence). The CDR3 runs 13 residues. DNA of the CDR3: TGCAGTATCACTCCGGGACTAGTTCTTGAGCAGTTCTTC. Protein product: CSITPGLVLEQFF.

This chain links TRBV19 with TRBJ2-7, with D perhaps matching TRBD2 (5 bases). With 7 bases removed from V and 1 base from J, the gap between germline ends came to 14 bases. CDR1 and CDR2 (germline): LNHDA, SQIVND (reference sequence). The CDR3 has 14 residues. CDR3 residues: CASTKTTASYEQYF. CDR3 nucleotide sequence: TGTGCCAGTACCAAGACTACTGCGTCCTACGAGCAGTACTTC.

This chain uses TRBV20-1 with TRBJ2-1; 7 bases are a match to TRBD2. CDR1 is DFQATT, CDR2 SNEGSKA, per germline (reference sequence). The CDR3 contains 15 residues. The V gene end was trimmed by 4 bases and the J gene end by 8 bases; junction bases not matched to a gene: 14. CDR3 sequence reads: CSAKSSGLPFYEQFF. The CDR3 DNA is TGCAGTGCTAAATCTAGCGGACTCCCGTTCTATGAGCAGTTCTTC.

The table lists this clonotype with many counts. This chain uses TRBV5-1 with TRBJ2-1; D may be TRBD2 (6 bases). The V end lost 4 bases, the J end lost 4 bases, and 15 bases lay between the germline ends. Germline CDR1 is SGHRS and CDR2 is YFSETQ. This CDR3 has 15 residues. The CDR3 region has the DNA TGCGCCAGCAGCGTCGAACCGGGACTGTACAATGAGCAGTTCTTC. Translated: CASSVEPGLYNEQFF.

This clonotype was observed a few times. This rearrangement joins TRBV10-3 to TRBJ2-3; 8 bases match TRBD2. After removal of 6 bases from V and 4 bases from J, the junction contained 9 bases not matched to a gene. Looked up from germline, CDR1 is ENHRY and CDR2 is SYGVKD. This CDR3 has 15 residues. The CDR3 protein is CAIRQSGGSPDTQYF. CDR3 DNA sequence: TGTGCCATCAGACAGTCGGGGGGGAGCCCAGATACGCAGTATTTT.

This clonotype has more than one count but fewer than ten. This sequence joins TRBV20-1 and TRBJ2-7; the D is unclear. This CDR3 contains 10 residues. Trimming cost V 4 bases and J 5 bases, with 6 bases left between them. Germline-derived CDR1 and CDR2 are DFQATT and SNEGSKA (reference sequence). CDR3 residues: CSAKGNEQYF. The CDR3, as DNA: TGCAGTGCTAAAGGGAACGAGCAGTACTTC.

This clonotype was detected ten times or more. The chain is built from TRBV14 and TRBJ2-1; D not certain. Between the trimmed V and J ends, which lost 1 base and 5 bases, there was a span of 6 bases. CDR1 is SGHDN, CDR2 FVKESK, per germline. The CDR3 runs 13 residues. The DNA of the CDR3 is TGTGCCAGCAGCCAAGCATTAGACAATGAGCAGTTCTTC. Residues: CASSQALDNEQFF.

This clonotype was picked up many times. The gene calls are TRBV9 and TRBJ2-1; TRBD2 matches 8 bases. This CDR3 comprises 15 residues. Germline values: CDR1 SGDLS, CDR2 YYNGEE. J lost 6 bases, V lost 4 bases, and 9 bases had no gene match. CDR3 amino acids: CASSLLSGSPNEQFF. CDR3 DNA sequence: TGTGCCAGCAGCCTTCTAAGCGGGAGTCCCAATGAGCAGTTCTTC.

The chain employs TRBV19 and TRBJ2-7, with 10 nucleotides matching TRBD2. Germline CDR1 and CDR2: LNHDA and SQIVND (reference sequence). The CDR3 covers 14 residues. Unmatched junction bases numbered 7, after V lost 6 bases and J lost 5 bases. The CDR3 nucleotides are TGTGCCAGTAGCCAACTAGCGGGACTTAACGAGCAGTACTTC. Amino acids: CASSQLAGLNEQYF.

This clonotype came up a few times. This chain connects TRBV29-1 to TRBJ2-7; D is unresolved. V shed 4 bases and J shed 6 bases, with 7 bases lying between them. Germline lookup yields CDR1 SQVTM and CDR2 ANQGSEA. This CDR3 region has 10 residues. The CDR3 protein is CSVVNGEQYF. CDR3 in DNA: TGCAGCGTTGTTAATGGCGAGCAGTACTTC.

The CDR3 region is CASSEEGGEQYF. The DNA of the CDR3 is TGCGCCAGCAGTGAAGAGGGAGGCGAGCAGTACTTC. J is TRBJ2-7 and V is TRBV10-2; tentative D call: TRBD2 (6 bases). Germline V gene lookup returns CDR1 WSHSY and CDR2 SAAADI. V lost 3 bases and J lost 6, with 9 bases in between. The CDR3 consists of 12 residues.

The gene calls are TRBV20-1 and TRBJ2-3; D gene ambiguous. CDR1 and CDR2 (germline): DFQATT, SNEGSKA (reference sequence). With 6 bases removed from V and 0 bases from J, the gap between germline ends came to 13 bases. The length of the CDR3 is 14 residues. This CDR3 reads CSARGVGSTDTQYF. CDR3 in DNA: TGCAGTGCCCGAGGTGTGGGGAGCACAGATACGCAGTATTTT.

This clonotype was detected ten times or more. V usage is TRBV29-1 and J usage is TRBJ1-2; tentatively, D is TRBD1 (5 bases). Germline loops: CDR1 SQVTM, CDR2 ANQGSEA. This CDR3 has 12 amino acids. Between the trimmed V and J ends, which lost 7 bases and 4 bases, there was a span of 13 bases. This CDR3 is CSESQGAYGYTF. Here the CDR3 DNA reads TGCAGCGAATCCCAGGGAGCCTATGGCTACACCTTC.

The CDR3 reads CASNFPTAEQFF. Written as DNA, the CDR3 is TGTGCCAGCAACTTCCCGACGGCTGAGCAGTTCTTC. The rearrangement links TRBV6-6 to TRBJ2-1; D is undetermined. V lost 7 bases and J lost 9, with 13 bases in between. CDR3 size: 12 residues. Germline V gene data show CDR1 as MNHNY and CDR2 as SVGAGI (reference sequence).

The chain recombines TRBV25-1 with TRBJ2-1; D remains unclear. Germline values: CDR1 MGHDK, CDR2 SYGVNS. Trimming cost V 3 bases and J 7 bases, with 10 bases left between them. The CDR3 length is 13 residues. CDR3 sequence (DNA): TGTGCCAGCAGTGATATAGGTGGTAATGAGCAGTTCTTC. This sequence encodes CASSDIGGNEQFF.